This T cell receptor (beta chain) was captured by sequencing in a study of shared clonotypes between healthy human individuals. Libraries were prepared by immunoSEQ multiplex PCR; TCRdb keeps only in-frame clonotypes and omits some of them. The sample lists some 1,900,000 clones, about 95% occurring once. CDR3 length equals 15 residues. CDR1 is SGHDT, CDR2 YYEEEE, per germline. Between the trimmed V and J ends, which lost 4 bases and 0 bases, there was a span of 13 bases. Terminally differentiated effector memory CD45RA+ cells were excluded from the naive CD8 cells, which were CD45RO-negative and positively selected for CCR7.

This TCR was sampled from a man aged 18-30 years in good health. V usage is TRBV5-6 and J usage is TRBJ1-1; TRBD1 is a possible D gene (6 bases). The material sequenced was naive CD8+ T cells sorted from blood. The CDR3 DNA reads as TGTGCCAGCAGCCCTTGGGGGCGGATGAACACTGAAGCTTTCTTT. Translated: CASSPWGRMNTEAFF.